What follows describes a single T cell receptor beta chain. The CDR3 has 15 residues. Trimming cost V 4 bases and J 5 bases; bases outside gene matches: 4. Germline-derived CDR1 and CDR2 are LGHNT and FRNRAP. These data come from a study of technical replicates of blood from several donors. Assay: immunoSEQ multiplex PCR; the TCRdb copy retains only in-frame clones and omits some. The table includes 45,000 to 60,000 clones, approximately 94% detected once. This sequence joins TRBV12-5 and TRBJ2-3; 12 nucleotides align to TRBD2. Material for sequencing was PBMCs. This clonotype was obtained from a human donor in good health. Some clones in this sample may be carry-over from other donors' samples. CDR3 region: CASGSWTSGIDTQYF. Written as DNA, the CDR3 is TGTGCTAGTGGTTCGTGGACTAGCGGGATAGATACGCAGTATTTT.